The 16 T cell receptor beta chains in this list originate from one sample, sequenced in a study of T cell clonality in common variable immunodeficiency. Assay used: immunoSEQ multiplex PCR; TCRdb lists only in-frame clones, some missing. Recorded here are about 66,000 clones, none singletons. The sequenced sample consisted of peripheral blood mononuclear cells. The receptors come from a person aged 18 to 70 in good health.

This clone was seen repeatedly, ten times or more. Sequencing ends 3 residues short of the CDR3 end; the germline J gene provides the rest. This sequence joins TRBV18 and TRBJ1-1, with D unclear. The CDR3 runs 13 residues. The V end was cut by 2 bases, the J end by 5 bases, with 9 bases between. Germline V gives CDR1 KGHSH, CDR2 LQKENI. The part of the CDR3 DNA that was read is TGTGCCAGCTCACCAGACATTAAAACTGAA. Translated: CASSPDIKTE. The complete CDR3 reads CASSPDIKTEAFF.

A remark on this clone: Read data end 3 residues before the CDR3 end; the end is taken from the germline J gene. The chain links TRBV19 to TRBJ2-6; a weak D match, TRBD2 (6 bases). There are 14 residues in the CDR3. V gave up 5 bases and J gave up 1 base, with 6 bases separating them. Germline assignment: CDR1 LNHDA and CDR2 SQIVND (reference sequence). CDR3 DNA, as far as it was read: TGTGCCAGTAGTGCGGGGTCTGGGGCCAACGTC. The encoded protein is CASSAGSGANV. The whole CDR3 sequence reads CASSAGSGANVLTF.

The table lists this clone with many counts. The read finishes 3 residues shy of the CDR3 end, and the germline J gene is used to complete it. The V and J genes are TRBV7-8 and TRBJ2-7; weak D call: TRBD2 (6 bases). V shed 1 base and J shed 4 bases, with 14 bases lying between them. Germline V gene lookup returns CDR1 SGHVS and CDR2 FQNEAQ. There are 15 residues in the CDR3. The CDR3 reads CASSLVSGDEYEQYF. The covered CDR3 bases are TGTGCCAGCAGCTTAGTATCGGGGGATGAATACGAG. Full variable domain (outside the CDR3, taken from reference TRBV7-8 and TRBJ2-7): GAGVSQSPRYKVAKRGQDVALRCDPISGHVSLFWYQQALGQGPEFLTYFQNEAQLDKSGLPSDRFFAERPEGSVSTLKIQRTQQEDSAVYLCASSLVSGDEYEQYFGPGTRLTVT.

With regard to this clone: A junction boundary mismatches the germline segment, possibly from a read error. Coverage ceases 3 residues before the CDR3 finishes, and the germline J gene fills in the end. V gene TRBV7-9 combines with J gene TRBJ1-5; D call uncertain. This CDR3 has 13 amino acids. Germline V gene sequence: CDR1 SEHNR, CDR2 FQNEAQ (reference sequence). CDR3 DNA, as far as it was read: TGTTCCAGCAGCTTACATAGCAATCAGCCC. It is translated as CSSSLHSNQP. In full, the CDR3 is CSSSLHSNQPQHF.

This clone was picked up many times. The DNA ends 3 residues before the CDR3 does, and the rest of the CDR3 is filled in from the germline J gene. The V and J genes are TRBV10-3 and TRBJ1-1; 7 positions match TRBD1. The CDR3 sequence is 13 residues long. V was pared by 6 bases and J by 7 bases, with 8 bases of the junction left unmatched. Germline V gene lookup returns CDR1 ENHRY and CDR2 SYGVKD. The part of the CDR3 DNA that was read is TGTGCCATCAGCGACCGGGACAGAGATGAA. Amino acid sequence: CAISDRDRDE. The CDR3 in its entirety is CAISDRDRDEAFF.

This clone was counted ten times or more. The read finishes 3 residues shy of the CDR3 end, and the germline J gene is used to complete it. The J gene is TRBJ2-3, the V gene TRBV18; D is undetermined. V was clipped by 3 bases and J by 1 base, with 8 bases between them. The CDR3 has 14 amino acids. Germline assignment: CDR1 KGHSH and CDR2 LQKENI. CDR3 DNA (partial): TGTGCCAGCTCACCGGTTAGGGGCACAGATACG. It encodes CASSPVRGTDT. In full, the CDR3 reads CASSPVRGTDTQYF.

The CDR3 is CASSLAGAPYEQYF. Incomplete CDR3 DNA: TGTGCCAGCAGCTTGGCCGGTGCCCCCTACGAG. The gene calls are TRBV5-5 and TRBJ2-7; D not resolved. The read is 3 residues too short to cover the CDR3 end, so that end is filled in from the germline J gene. Per the germline V gene, CDR1 is SGHKS and CDR2 is YYEKEE (reference sequence). CDR3 length: 14 amino acids. V was trimmed by 0 bases and J by 2 bases, leaving 9 bases between them. Together with reference TRBV5-5 and TRBJ2-7, the CDR3 gives the full variable domain: DAGVTQSPTHLIKTRGQQVTLRCSPISGHKSVSWYQQVLGQGPQFIFQYYEKEERGRGNFPDRFSARQFPNYSSELNVNALLLGDSALYLCASSLAGAPYEQYFGPGTRLTVT.

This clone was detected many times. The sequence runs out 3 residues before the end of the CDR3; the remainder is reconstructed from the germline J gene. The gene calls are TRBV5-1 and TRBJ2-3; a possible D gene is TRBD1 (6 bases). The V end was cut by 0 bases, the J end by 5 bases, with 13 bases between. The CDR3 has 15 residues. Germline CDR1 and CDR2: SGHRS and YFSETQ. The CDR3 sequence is CASSLEGRGVDTQYF. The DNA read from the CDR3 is TGCGCCAGCAGCTTGGAAGGCAGGGGCGTAGATACG.

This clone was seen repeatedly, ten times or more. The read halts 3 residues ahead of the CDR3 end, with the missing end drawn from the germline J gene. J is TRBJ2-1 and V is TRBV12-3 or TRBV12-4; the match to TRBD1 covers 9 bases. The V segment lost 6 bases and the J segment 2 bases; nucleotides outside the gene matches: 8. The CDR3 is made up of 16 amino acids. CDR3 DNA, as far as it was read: TGTGCCAGCAGGCGAAGCGGGACAGGGACCTACAATGAG. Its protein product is CASRRSGTGTYNE. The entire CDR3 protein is CASRRSGTGTYNEQFF.

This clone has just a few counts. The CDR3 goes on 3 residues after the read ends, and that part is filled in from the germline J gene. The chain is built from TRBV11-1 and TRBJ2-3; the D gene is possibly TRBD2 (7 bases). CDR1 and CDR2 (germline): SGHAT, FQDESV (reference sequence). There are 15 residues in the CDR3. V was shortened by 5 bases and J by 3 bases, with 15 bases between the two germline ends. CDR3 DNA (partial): TGTGCCAGCAGCCGAGAACAGGGAGGGACAGATACG. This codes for CASSREQGGTDT. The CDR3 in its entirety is CASSREQGGTDTQYF.

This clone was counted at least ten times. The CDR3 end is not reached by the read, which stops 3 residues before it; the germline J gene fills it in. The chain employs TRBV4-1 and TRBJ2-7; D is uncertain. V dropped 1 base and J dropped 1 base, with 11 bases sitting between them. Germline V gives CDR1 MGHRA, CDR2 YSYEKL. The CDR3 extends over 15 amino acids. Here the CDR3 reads CASSQVRQESYEQYF. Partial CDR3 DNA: TGCGCCAGCAGCCAAGTCCGGCAGGAATCCTACGAG.

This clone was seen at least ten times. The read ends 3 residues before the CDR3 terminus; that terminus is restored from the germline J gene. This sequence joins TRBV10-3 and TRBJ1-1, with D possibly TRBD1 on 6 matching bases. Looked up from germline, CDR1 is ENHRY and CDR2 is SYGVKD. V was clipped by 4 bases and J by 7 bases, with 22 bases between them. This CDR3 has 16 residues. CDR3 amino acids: CAISANRDKGHFEAFF. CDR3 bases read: TGTGCCATCAGTGCGAACCGGGACAAGGGCCATTTTGAA.

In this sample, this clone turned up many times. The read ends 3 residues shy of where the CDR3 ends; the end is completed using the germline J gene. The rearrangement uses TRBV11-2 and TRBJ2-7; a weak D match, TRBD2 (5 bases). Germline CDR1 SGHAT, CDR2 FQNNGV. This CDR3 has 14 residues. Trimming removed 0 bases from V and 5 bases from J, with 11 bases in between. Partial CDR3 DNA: TGTGCCAGCAGCTTAGAACGGGGTCCCCACGAG. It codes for CASSLERGPHE. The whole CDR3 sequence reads CASSLERGPHEQYF.

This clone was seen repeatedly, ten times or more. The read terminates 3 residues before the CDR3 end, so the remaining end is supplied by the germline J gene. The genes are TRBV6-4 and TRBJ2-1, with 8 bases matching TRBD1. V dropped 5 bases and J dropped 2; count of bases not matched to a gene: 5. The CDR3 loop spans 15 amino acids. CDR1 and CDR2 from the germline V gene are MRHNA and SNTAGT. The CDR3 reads CASSTSGGAYNEQFF. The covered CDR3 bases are TGTGCCAGCAGTACCTCAGGGGGCGCCTACAATGAG.

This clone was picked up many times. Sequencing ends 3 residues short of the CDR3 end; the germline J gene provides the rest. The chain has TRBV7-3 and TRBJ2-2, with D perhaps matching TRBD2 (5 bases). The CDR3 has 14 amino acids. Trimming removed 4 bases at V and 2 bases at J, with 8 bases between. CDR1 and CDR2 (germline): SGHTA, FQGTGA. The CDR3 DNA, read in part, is TGTGCCAGCAGCTACGGGGATAACACCGGGGAG. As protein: CASSYGDNTGE. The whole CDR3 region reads CASSYGDNTGELFF. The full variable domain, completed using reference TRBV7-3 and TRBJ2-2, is GAGVSQTPSNKVTEKGKYVELRCDPISGHTALYWYRQSLGQGPEFLIYFQGTGAADDSGLPNDRFFAVRPEGSVSTLKIQRTERGDSAVYLCASSYGDNTGELFFGEGSRLTVL.

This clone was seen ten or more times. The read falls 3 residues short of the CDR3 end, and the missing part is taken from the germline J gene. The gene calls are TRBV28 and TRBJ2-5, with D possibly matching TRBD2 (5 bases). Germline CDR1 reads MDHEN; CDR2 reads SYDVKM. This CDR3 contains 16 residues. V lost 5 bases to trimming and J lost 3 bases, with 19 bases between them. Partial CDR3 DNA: TGTGCCAGCAGTATGATGGCCTTGATGAGGGAAGAGACC. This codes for CASSMMALMREET. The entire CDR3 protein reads CASSMMALMREETQYF.